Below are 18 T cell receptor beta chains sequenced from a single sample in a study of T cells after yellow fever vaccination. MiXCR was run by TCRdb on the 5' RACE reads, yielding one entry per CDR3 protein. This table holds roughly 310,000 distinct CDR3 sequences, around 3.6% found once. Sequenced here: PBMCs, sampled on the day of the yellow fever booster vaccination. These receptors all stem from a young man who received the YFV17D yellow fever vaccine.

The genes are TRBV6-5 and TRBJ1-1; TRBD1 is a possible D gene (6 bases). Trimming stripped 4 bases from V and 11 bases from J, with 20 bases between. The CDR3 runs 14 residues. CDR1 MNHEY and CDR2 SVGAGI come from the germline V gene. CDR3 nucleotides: TGTGCCAGCAGTTTGGGTTGGGCAGGGGCGGACGCTTTCTTT. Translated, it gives CASSLGWAGADAFF.

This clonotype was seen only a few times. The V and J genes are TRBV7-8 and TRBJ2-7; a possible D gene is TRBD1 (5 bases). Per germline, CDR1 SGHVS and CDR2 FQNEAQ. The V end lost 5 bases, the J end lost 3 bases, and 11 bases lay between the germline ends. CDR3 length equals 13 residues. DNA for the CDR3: TGTGCCAGCAGCATAGGACAAGACTACGAGCAGTACTTC. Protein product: CASSIGQDYEQYF.

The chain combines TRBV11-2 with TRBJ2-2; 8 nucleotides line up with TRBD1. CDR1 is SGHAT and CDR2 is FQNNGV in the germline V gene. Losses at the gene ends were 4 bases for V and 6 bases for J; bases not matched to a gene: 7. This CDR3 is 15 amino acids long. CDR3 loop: CASSSPTGAAGELFF. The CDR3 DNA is TGTGCCAGCAGCTCCCCGACAGGGGCGGCCGGGGAGCTGTTTTTT. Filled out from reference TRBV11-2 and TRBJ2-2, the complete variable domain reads EAGVAQSPRYKIIEKRQSVAFWCNPISGHATLYWYQQILGQGPKLLIQFQNNGVVDDSQLPKDRFSAERLKGVDSTLKIQPAKLEDSAVYLCASSSPTGAAGELFFGEGSRLTVL.

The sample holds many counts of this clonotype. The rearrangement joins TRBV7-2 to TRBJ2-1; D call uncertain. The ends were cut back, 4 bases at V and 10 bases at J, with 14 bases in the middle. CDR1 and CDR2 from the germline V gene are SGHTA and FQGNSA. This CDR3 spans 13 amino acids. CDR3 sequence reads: CASSSNQGYEQFF. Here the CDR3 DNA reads TGTGCCAGCAGCTCGAACCAAGGGTACGAGCAGTTCTTC.

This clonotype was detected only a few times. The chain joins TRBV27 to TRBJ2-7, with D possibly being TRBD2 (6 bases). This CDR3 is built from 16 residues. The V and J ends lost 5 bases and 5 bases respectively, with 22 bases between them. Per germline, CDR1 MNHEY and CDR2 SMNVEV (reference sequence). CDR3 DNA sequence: TGTGCCAGCAGTCGCCGTCATGGGGGAGGTCTGGACGAGCAGTACTTC. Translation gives CASSRRHGGGLDEQYF.

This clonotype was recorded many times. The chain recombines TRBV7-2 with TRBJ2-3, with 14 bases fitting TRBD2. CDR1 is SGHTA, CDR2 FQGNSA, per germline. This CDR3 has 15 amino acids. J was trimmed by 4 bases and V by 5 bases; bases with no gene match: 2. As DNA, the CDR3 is TGTGCCAGCAGCATGACTAGCGGGGGGGCAGATACGCAGTATTTT. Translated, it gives CASSMTSGGADTQYF.

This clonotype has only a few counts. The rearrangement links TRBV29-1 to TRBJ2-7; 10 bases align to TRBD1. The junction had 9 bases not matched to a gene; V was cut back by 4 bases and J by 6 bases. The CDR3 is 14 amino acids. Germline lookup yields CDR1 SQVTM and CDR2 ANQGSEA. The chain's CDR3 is CSVVRDRGTGEQYF. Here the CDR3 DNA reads TGCAGCGTTGTCCGGGACAGGGGAACGGGCGAGCAGTACTTC.

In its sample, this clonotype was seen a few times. CDR3: CASSQRDISNQPQHF. As DNA, the CDR3 is TGCGCCAGCAGCCAAAGGGACATTAGCAATCAGCCCCAGCATTTT. V usage is TRBV4-1 and J usage is TRBJ1-5; D might be TRBD1 (6 bases). V gave up 2 bases and J gave up 0 bases, with 8 bases separating them. The V gene's germline CDR1 is MGHRA and CDR2 YSYEKL. This CDR3 spans 15 amino acids.

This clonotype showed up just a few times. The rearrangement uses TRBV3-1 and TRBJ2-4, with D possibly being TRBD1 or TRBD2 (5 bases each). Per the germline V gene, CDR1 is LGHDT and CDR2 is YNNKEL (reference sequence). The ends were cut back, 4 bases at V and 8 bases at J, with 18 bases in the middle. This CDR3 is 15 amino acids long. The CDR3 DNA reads TGTGCCAGCAGCCCCTGGGACGCCGGATGGGACATTCAGTACTTC. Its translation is CASSPWDAGWDIQYF. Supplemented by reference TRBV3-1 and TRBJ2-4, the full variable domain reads DTAVSQTPKYLVTQMGNDKSIKCEQNLGHDTMYWYKQDSKKFLKIMFSYNNKELIINETVPNRFSPKSPDKAHLNLHINSLELGDSAVYFCASSPWDAGWDIQYFGAGTRLSVL.

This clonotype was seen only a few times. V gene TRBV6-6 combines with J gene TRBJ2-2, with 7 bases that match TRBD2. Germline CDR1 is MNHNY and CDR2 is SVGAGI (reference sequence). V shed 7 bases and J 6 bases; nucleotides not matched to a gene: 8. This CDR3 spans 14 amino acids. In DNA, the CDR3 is TGTGCCAGCACTGGGAGGGTGCAAGCCGGGGAGCTGTTTTTT. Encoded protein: CASTGRVQAGELFF.

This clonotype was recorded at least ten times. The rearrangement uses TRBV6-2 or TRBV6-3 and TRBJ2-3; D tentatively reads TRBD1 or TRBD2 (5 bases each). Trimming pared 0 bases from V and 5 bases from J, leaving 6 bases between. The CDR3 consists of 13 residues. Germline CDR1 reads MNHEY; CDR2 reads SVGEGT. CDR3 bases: TGTGCCAGCAGTTACTCGGGGGTAGATACGCAGTATTTT. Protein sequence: CASSYSGVDTQYF.

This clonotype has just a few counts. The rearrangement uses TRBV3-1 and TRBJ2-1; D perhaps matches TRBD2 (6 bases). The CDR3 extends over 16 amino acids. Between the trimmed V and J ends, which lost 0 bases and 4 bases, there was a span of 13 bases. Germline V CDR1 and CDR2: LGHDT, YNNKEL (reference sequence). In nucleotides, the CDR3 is TGTGCCAGCAGCCAAGAGGCGGGGAGGCCATACAATGAGCAGTTCTTC. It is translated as CASSQEAGRPYNEQFF.

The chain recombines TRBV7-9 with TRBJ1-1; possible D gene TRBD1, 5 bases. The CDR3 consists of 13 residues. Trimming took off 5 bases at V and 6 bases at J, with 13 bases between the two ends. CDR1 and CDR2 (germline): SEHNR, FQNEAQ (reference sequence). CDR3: CASSPTETPEAFF. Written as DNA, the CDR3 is TGTGCCAGCAGCCCGACAGAAACACCTGAAGCTTTCTTT.

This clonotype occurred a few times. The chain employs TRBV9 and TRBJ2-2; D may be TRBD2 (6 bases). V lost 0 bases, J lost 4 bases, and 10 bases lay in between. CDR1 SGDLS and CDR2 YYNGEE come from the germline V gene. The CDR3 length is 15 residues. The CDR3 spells CASSVVGRFTGELFF. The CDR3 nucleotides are TGTGCCAGCAGCGTAGTGGGGAGGTTCACCGGGGAGCTGTTTTTT.

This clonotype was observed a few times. Here the CDR3 DNA reads TGCAGTGCTCAAATTCATTACAAACAAGGGTCCTACGAGCAGTACGTC. Translated: CSAQIHYKQGSYEQYV. This chain links TRBV20-1 with TRBJ2-7; D uncertain. The CDR3 runs to 16 residues. Between the trimmed V and J ends, which lost 5 bases and 1 base, there was a span of 21 bases. Germline assignment: CDR1 DFQATT and CDR2 SNEGSKA (reference sequence).

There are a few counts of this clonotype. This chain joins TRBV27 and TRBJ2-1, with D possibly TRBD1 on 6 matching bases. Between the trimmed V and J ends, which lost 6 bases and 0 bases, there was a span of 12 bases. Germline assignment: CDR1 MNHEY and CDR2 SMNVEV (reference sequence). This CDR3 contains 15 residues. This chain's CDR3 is CASREQGSSYNEQFF. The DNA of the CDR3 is TGTGCCAGCAGAGAACAGGGCAGCTCCTACAATGAGCAGTTCTTC.

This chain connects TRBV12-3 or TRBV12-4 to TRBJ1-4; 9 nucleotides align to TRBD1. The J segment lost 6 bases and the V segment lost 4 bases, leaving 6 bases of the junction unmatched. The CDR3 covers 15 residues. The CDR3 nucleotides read TGTGCCAGCAGTTCCCGACAGGGGGTGGATGAAAAACTGTTTTTT. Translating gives CASSSRQGVDEKLFF.

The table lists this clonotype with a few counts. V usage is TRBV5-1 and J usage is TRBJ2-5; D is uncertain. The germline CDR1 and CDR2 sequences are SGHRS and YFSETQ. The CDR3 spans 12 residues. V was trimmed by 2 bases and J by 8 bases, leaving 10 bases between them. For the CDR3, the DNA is TGCGCCAGCAGCTTCACAGAAGGTACCCAGTACTTC. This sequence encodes CASSFTEGTQYF.